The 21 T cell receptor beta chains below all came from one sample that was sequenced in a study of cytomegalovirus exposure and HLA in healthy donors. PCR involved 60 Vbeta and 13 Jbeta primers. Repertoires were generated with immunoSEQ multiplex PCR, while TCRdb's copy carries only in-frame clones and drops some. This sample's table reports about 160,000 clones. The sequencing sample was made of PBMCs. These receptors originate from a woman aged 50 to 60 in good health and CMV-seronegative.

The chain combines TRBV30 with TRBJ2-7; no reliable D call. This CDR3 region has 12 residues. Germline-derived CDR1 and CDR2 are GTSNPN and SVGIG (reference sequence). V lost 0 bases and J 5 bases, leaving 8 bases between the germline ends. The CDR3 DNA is TGTGCCTGGAGTGTTTCTCGGGACGAGCAGTACTTC. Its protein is CAWSVSRDEQYF.

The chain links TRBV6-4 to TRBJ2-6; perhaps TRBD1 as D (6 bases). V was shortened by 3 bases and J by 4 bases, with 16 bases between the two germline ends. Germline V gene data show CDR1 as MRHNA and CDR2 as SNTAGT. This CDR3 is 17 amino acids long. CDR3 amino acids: CASSEGPLTGGANVLTF. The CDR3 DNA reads TGTGCCAGCAGTGAAGGCCCTCTAACAGGGGGGGCCAACGTCCTGACTTTC.

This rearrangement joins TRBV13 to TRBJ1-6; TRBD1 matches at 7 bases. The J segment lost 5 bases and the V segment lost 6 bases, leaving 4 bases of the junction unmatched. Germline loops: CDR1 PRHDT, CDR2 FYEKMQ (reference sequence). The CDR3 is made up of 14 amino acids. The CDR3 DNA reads TGTGCCAGCAGGGGGGGACAGAATAATTCACCCCTCCACTTT. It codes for CASRGGQNNSPLHF.

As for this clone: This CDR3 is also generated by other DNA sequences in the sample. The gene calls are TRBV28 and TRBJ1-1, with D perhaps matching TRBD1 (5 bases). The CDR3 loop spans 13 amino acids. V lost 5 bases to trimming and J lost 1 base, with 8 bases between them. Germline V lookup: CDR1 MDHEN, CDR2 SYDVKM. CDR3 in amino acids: CASSRGQNTEAFF. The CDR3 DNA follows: TGTGCCAGCAGTCGTGGACAGAACACTGAAGCTTTCTTT.

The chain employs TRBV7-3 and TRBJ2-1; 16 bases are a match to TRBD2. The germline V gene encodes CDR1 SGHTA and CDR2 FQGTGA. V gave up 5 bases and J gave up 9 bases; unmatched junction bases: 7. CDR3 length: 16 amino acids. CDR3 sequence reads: CASSGTGTSGGAEQFF. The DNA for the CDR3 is TGTGCCAGCAGCGGAACCGGGACTAGCGGGGGGGCTGAGCAGTTCTTC.

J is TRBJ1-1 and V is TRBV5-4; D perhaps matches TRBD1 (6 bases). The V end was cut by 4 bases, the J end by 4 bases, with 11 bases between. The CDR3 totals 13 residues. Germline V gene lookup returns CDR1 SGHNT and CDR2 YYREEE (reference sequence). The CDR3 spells CASSTGIGTEAFF. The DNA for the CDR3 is TGTGCCAGCAGCACAGGGATAGGCACTGAAGCTTTCTTT.

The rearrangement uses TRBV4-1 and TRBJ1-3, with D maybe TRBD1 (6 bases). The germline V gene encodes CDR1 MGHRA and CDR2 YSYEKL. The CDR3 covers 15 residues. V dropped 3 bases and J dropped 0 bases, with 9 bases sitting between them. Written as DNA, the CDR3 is TGCGCCAGCAGCCAGGGACACCGCTCTGGAAACACCATATATTTT. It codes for CASSQGHRSGNTIYF.

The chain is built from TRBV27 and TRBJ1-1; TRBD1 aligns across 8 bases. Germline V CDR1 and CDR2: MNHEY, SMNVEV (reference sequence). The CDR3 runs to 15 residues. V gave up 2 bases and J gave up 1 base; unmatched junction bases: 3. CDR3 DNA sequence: TGTGCCAGCAGTTTAAATACAGGGGGGAACACTGAAGCTTTCTTT. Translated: CASSLNTGGNTEAFF.

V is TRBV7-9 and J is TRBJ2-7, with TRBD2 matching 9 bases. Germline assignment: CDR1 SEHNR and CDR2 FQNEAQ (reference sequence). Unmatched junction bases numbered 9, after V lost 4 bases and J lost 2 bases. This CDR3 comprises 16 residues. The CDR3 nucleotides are TGTGCCAGCAGCTACGAACTAGCGGGTTCGGCCTACGAGCAGTACTTC. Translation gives CASSYELAGSAYEQYF.

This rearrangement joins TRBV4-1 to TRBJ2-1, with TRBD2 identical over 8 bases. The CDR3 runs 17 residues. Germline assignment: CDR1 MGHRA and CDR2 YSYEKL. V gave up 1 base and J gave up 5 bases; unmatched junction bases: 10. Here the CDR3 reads CASSQARGSGDHNEQFF. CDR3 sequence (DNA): TGCGCCAGCAGCCAAGCTCGGGGTAGCGGGGATCACAATGAGCAGTTCTTC.

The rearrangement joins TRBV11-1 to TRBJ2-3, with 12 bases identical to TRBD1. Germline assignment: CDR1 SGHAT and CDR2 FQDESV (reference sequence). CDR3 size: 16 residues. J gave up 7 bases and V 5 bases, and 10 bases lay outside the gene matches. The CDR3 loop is CASSRPGQGAGYTQYF. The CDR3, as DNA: TGTGCCAGCAGCCGGCCGGGACAGGGGGCTGGATATACGCAGTATTTT. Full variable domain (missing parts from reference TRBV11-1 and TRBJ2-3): EAEVAQSPRYKITEKSQAVAFWCDPISGHATLYWYRQILGQGPELLVQFQDESVVDDSQLPKDRFSAERLKGVDSTLKIQPAELGDSAMYLCASSRPGQGAGYTQYFGPGTRLTVL.

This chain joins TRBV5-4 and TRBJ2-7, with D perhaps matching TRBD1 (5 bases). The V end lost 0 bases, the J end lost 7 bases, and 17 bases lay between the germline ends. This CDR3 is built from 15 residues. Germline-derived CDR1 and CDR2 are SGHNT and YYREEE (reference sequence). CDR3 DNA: TGTGCCAGCAGCTTGGGCGGACAAGCTAGGTTAGAGCAGTACTTC. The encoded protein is CASSLGGQARLEQYF.

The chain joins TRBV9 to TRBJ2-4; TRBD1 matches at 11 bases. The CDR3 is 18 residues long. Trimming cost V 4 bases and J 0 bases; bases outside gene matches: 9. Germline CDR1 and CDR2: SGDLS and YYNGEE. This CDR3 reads CASSPDRGPVEAKNIQYF. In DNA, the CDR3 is TGTGCCAGCAGCCCGGACAGGGGGCCGGTAGAAGCCAAAAACATTCAGTACTTC.

CDR3 amino acids: CASSPTSGRWTGELFF. DNA of the CDR3: TGTGCCAGCAGCCCCACCAGCGGGAGATGGACCGGGGAGCTGTTTTTT. V is TRBV7-3 and J is TRBJ2-2; 8 nucleotides line up with TRBD2. CDR1 and CDR2 from the germline V gene are SGHTA and FQGTGA. The CDR3 consists of 16 residues. The V segment lost 5 bases and the J segment 5 bases; nucleotides outside the gene matches: 10.

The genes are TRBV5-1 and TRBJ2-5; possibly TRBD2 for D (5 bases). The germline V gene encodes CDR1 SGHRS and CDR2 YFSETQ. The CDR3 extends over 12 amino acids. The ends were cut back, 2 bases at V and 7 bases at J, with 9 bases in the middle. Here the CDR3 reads CASSFTSGTQYF. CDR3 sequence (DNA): TGCGCCAGCAGCTTTACAAGCGGGACCCAGTACTTC.

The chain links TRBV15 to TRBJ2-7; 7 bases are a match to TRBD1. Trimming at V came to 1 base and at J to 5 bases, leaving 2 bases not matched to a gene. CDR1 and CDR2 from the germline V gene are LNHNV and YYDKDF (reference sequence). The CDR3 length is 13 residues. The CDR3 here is CATSRATGHEQYF. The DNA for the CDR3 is TGTGCCACCAGCAGAGCGACAGGGCACGAGCAGTACTTC.

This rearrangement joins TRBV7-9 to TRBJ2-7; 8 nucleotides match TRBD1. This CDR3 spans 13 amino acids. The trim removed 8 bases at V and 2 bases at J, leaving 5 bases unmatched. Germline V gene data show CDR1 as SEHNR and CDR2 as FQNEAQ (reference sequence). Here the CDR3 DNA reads TGTGCCAGCCGCCCGGACAGGGCCTACGAGCAGTACTTC. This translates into CASRPDRAYEQYF.

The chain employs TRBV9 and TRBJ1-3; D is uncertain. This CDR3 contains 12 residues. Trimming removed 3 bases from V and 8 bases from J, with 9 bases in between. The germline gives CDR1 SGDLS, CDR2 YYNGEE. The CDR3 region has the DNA TGTGCCAGCAGCGCTTGGGGAGACACCATATATTTT. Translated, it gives CASSAWGDTIYF.

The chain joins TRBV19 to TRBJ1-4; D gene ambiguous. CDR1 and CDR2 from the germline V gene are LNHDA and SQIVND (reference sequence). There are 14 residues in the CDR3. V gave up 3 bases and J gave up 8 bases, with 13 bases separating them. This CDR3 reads CASSIRTDWEKLFF. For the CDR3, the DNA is TGTGCCAGTAGTATCCGGACTGACTGGGAAAAACTGTTTTTT.

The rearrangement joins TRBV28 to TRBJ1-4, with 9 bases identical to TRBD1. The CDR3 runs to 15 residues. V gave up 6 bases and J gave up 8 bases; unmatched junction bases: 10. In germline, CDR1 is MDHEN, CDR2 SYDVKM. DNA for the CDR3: TGTGCCAGCAGCCCGACGGGACAGGGCGCCGAAAAACTGTTTTTT. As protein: CASSPTGQGAEKLFF.

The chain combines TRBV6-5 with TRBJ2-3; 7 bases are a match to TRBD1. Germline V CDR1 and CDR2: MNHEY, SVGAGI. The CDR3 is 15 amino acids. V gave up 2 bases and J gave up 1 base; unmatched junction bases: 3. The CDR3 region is CASSYEGTGTDTQYF. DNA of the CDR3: TGTGCCAGCAGTTACGAAGGGACAGGCACAGATACGCAGTATTTT.